These T cell receptor beta chains were read from a single sample in a study of blood T cell repertoires in COVID-19. TCRdb's copy holds only in-frame clones and misses some; the assay was immunoSEQ multiplex PCR. Among a few hundred thousand clones, over 80% were seen once, and the ten largest hold about 1.9%. Input material: peripheral blood. Receptors were obtained from a man younger than 45 who had recovered from COVID-19. Each CDR3 is given with its conserved first and last residue. The order of the fields is D gene, clone size, J gene, V gene, CDR3 DNA, CDR3 protein. A D gene is named only where the DNA matches it firmly. Clone size is given for some rows only: seen once, a few or many times, or a class if the clone is expanded.

>.|.|TRBJ1-1|TRBV6-4
TGTGCCAGCAGTGACTTCAGGGGCGCTGAAGCTTTCTTT
CASSDFRGAEAFF
>.|.|TRBJ1-5|TRBV6-1
TGTGCCAGCAGTGAAGCCTCAGGGGCAGGAGGCCAGCCCCAGCATTTT
CASSEASGAGGQPQHF
>TRBD2|once|TRBJ2-5|TRBV18
TGTGCCAGCTCACCAGGACTAGCGGGGGGGCCGACAGAGACCCAGTACTTC
CASSPGLAGGPTETQYF
>TRBD2|.|TRBJ2-5|TRBV7-9
TGTGCCAGCAGCTTAAGGACTAGCGGAGAGACCCAGTACTTC
CASSLRTSGETQYF
>TRBD1|.|TRBJ1-5|TRBV5-8
TGTGCCAGCAGCTTTAGGGGGACAGACCAGCCCCAGCATTTT
CASSFRGTDQPQHF
>TRBD1|.|TRBJ2-2|TRBV7-8
TGTGCCAGCAGCGCGCCCGGGGACAGTGCGGGTAGGATGGCCGGGGAGCTGTTTTTT
CASSAPGDSAGRMAGELFF
>TRBD1|.|TRBJ1-1|TRBV5-1
TGCGCCAGCAAGACCGGGACAGGGGGCGACTCTGAAGCTTTCTTT
CASKTGTGGDSEAFF
>TRBD1|few|TRBJ1-2|TRBV28
TGTGCCAGCAGAACAAGGACAGGGGATGGAGCTATCGGCTACACCTTC
CASRTRTGDGAIGYTF
>.|.|TRBJ2-5|TRBV10-3
TGTGCCATCAGTGGGACAGCGGGGACCCAAGAGACCCAGTACTTC
CAISGTAGTQETQYF
>.|.|TRBJ1-5|TRBV6-5
TGTGCCAGCAGTTACTCGCAGTATAGCAATCAGCCCCAGCATTTT
CASSYSQYSNQPQHF
>.|.|TRBJ1-2|TRBV3-1/TRBV3-2
TGTGCCAGCAGCCAAATGACGGGATATGGCTACACCTTC
CASSQMTGYGYTF